A selection of T cell receptor beta chains follows, all from one sample in a study of post-analysis software for immune sequencing data. TCRdb re-called the PCR reads with MiXCR, one entry per CDR3 protein. This sample yields fewer than 900,000 distinct CDR3 sequences, of which 40% to 55% are seen a single time; roughly 5.2% belongs to the top ten. Sequencing used blood. These receptors all stem from a girl aged 10 to 17 with multiple sclerosis. Both conserved end residues are part of each CDR3. Fields, in order: CDR3 DNA, CDR3 protein, D gene, V gene, clone size, J gene, CDR3 length. The D gene is left open where the match is weak. Expanded clones are given a class, and other clones once, few, many or no size at all.

TGTGCCAGCAGGCGGGACACCCTCTCCTACAATGAGCAGTTCTTC | CASRRDTLSYNEQFF | NA | TRBV7-9 | few | TRBJ2-1 | 15
TGTGCCAGCAGCACACCCCGGGAAGGGGGCCCCTACGAGCAGTACTTC | CASSTPREGGPYEQYF | TRBD1 | TRBV7-6 | NA | TRBJ2-7 | 16
TGCGCCAGCAGCCAAGGAGGCGTTGAAGCTTTCTTT | CASSQGGVEAFF | NA | TRBV4-3 | NA | TRBJ1-1 | 12
TGTGCCAGCAGTTTATCCCCCTCGGGCGGGCCGTTGTGGGGGACCCAGTACTTC | CASSLSPSGGPLWGTQYF | NA | TRBV12-3/TRBV12-4 | NA | TRBJ2-5 | 18
TGTGCCAGCAGCTCTAGTGGGGTAGGGGCTGGGGCCAACGTCCTGACTTTC | CASSSSGVGAGANVLTF | NA | TRBV11-2 | NA | TRBJ2-6 | 17
TGCAGTGCTAGCCCAGGGGGGGCTACACCTGACACCGGGGAGCTGTTTTTT | CSASPGGATPDTGELFF | NA | TRBV20-1 | NA | TRBJ2-2 | 17
TGTGCCAGCAGCCCCCCTTCGAGGGAGCAGTACTTC | CASSPPSREQYF | NA | TRBV7-8 | NA | TRBJ2-4 | 12
TGCGCCAGCAGACAAAGGGACAGGGGTTACGAGCAGTACTTC | CASRQRDRGYEQYF | TRBD1 | TRBV5-1 | once | TRBJ2-7 | 14
TGCGCCAGCAGCTTGGAAGGTGGTACGCAGTATTTT | CASSLEGGTQYF | NA | TRBV5-1 | many | TRBJ2-3 | 12
TGTGCCAGCAGCCCGGTCTCCACTAGCGGGAGGGCAGAGCAGTTCTTC | CASSPVSTSGRAEQFF | TRBD2 | TRBV3-1 | NA | TRBJ2-1 | 16
TGTGCCAGCAGTTACTCAAAACACAGTAGGGGCCTCGAGCAGTACTTC | CASSYSKHSRGLEQYF | NA | TRBV6-6 | NA | TRBJ2-7 | 16
TGCACCACAGGAGGAGGGCCAACGGCAACAGATACGCAGTATTTT | CTTGGGPTATDTQYF | NA | TRBV29-1 | NA | TRBJ2-3 | 15
TGCGCCACGAGTAGCGGGAAGGGAGGCCGAGAGACCCAGTACTTC | CATSSGKGGRETQYF | TRBD2 | TRBV10-2 | NA | TRBJ2-5 | 15
TGCGCCAGCAGTTTACATACTAGCGGGAGGACCTCCTACGAGCAGTACTTC | CASSLHTSGRTSYEQYF | TRBD2 | TRBV28 | NA | TRBJ2-7 | 17
TGCAGTGCTAGAGATGGGGGAAAAGGCGGCTACACCTTC | CSARDGGKGGYTF | NA | TRBV20-1 | NA | TRBJ1-2 | 13
TGCAGCGTTGTCGGCCGGACCGTAGGGCAGTTCTTC | CSVVGRTVGQFF | NA | TRBV29-1 | NA | TRBJ2-1 | 12
TGTGCCACCAGTCCGGGTGACAATGAGCAGTTCTTC | CATSPGDNEQFF | NA | TRBV24-1 | NA | TRBJ2-1 | 12
TGCAGTGCTAGAGTCTCGGAGTATGGCTACACCTTC | CSARVSEYGYTF | NA | TRBV20-1 | NA | TRBJ1-2 | 12
TGTGCCAGCAGTTACTTCAGCGGGAGGGCAAACGAGCAGTACTTC | CASSYFSGRANEQYF | TRBD2 | TRBV6-5 | NA | TRBJ2-7 | 15
TGTGCCAGCAGCAACGGACTAGCGGGAGTGTCTACGCAGTATTTT | CASSNGLAGVSTQYF | TRBD2 | TRBV7-6 | NA | TRBJ2-3 | 15
TGTGCCAGCAGCTTGCCTGGCCATGAGCAGTTCTTC | CASSLPGHEQFF | NA | TRBV5-6 | NA | TRBJ2-1 | 12
TGTGCCAGCAGCGTAGCGGAGGGACAGGCCTACGAGCAGTACTTC | CASSVAEGQAYEQYF | TRBD1 | TRBV9 | NA | TRBJ2-7 | 15
TGTGCCAGCAGCTGGACTAGCGGAAGAGGGTACAATGAGCAGTTCTTC | CASSWTSGRGYNEQFF | TRBD2 | TRBV7-8 | NA | TRBJ2-1 | 16
TGTGCCAGCTCCGCGGACCATCAAGAGACCCAGTACTTC | CASSADHQETQYF | NA | TRBV2 | NA | TRBJ2-5 | 13
TGCAGCGTTGAAGAGGCGACCACTGGGGCCAACGTCCTGACTTTC | CSVEEATTGANVLTF | NA | TRBV29-1 | few | TRBJ2-6 | 15
TGCAGTGCTAGAGCCTCTAGCGGGACATCCTACAATGAGCAGTTCTTC | CSARASSGTSYNEQFF | TRBD2 | TRBV20-1 | NA | TRBJ2-1 | 16
TGCAGTGCCCTCGGACCGGGGAACACTGAAGCTTTCTTT | CSALGPGNTEAFF | NA | TRBV20-1 | NA | TRBJ1-1 | 13
TGCAGTGCTGAGAAGGGGGCTGGGGACGAGCAGTACTTC | CSAEKGAGDEQYF | TRBD1 | TRBV20-1 | few | TRBJ2-7 | 13
TGCAGTGCTGGAGGACTAGCGGGAAATGAGCAGTTCTTC | CSAGGLAGNEQFF | TRBD2 | TRBV20-1 | few | TRBJ2-1 | 13
TGTGCCAGCAGCCAAGATCCGGCAGGGAAGGGTCAGCCCCAGCATTTT | CASSQDPAGKGQPQHF | NA | TRBV3-1 | NA | TRBJ1-5 | 16
TGTGCCAGCAGCCCAGAGCAGGGGGCCGCTTACGAGCAGTACTTC | CASSPEQGAAYEQYF | TRBD1 | TRBV7-2 | NA | TRBJ2-7 | 15
TGTGCCTGGAGTGTACAAGTTGAGGGCCAGCAGTACTTC | CAWSVQVEGQQYF | NA | TRBV30 | few | TRBJ2-7 | 13
TGCAGTGCTCGTGGGCAGGGAGCTACAGAGACCCAGTACTTC | CSARGQGATETQYF | NA | TRBV20-1 | NA | TRBJ2-5 | 14
TGTGCCAGCAGTTTGGACAGGGGGCTTGACACCATATATTTT | CASSLDRGLDTIYF | TRBD1 | TRBV12-3/TRBV12-4 | NA | TRBJ1-3 | 14
TGTGCCAGCAGTGCGTTGGGGCAGGTCTCCTACGAGCAGTACTTC | CASSALGQVSYEQYF | NA | TRBV27 | NA | TRBJ2-7 | 15
TGCAGCGCCCATCTAGGGGACAAAGAGACCCAGTACTTC | CSAHLGDKETQYF | NA | TRBV29-1 | NA | TRBJ2-5 | 13
TGTGCCAGCAGCAAGGGACTAGCCGATTACAATGAGCAGTTCTTC | CASSKGLADYNEQFF | TRBD2 | TRBV9 | few | TRBJ2-1 | 15
TGCAGTGCTAGAGATGGCGGAGTACACCAAGAGACCCAGTACTTC | CSARDGGVHQETQYF | NA | TRBV20-1 | NA | TRBJ2-5 | 15
TGTGCCAGCAGTAACGGACTGATCTCTGGGGCCAACGTCCTGACTTTC | CASSNGLISGANVLTF | NA | TRBV6-2/TRBV6-3 | NA | TRBJ2-6 | 16